Described below is a single T cell receptor beta chain sequence and its context. Its antigen remains undetermined. There are no base qualities to consult, and no much larger clone falls within one base. In the ViraFEST assay, PBMC were stimulated with viral peptide pools, and TCR sequencing was then used to find antigen-specific CD4+ T cell clonotypes based on their expansion. After less than 13 days of culture, CD4+ T cells were isolated with the EasySep CD4+ T cell isolation kit. The absence of prior SARS-CoV-2 infection in healthy vaccine recipients was confirmed by negative nucleocapsid antibodies before and after vaccination. About 1.8 million PBMC per well were cultured with about 10 ug/ml peptides in IMDM containing 5% human AB serum, about 9 IU/ml IL-2 and gentamicin. Half of the culture medium was replaced with fresh IL-2-containing medium on days 3 and 7. Unless otherwise noted, each peptide stimulation condition was cultured in triplicate wells. Using Ficoll-Paque Plus gradient centrifugation, PBMC were separated from whole blood and then either used fresh or cryopreserved at -140C. The overlapping peptide pools covered the spike proteins of SARS-CoV-2 as well as those of the common cold coronaviruses HCoV-NL63, HCoV-OC43 and HCoV-229E. Genomic DNA was extracted from cultured CD4+ T cells with the QIAamp micro DNA kit.

Trimmed from V: 6 bases; trimmed from J: 1 base; junction bases lacking a gene match: 4. The cysteine opens and the phenylalanine closes a CDR3 of 14 amino acids. The only DNA kept is the CDR3, 42 bases in frame from the first base. CDR1 LNHDA and CDR2 SQIVND were looked up in the germline V gene (reference sequence). This sample is drawn from a study of vaccination effects on CD4 cells after COVID-19 (dated by TCRdb to between 2021 and 2024). About the study as a whole: Two doses of either the BNT162b2 or the mRNA-1273 mRNA SARS-CoV-2 vaccine were administered to participants. In both COVID-19 convalescent patients and infection-naive vaccine recipients, the study compared SARS-CoV-2 spike-specific CD4+ TCR repertoires from before mRNA vaccination with those from after it. The full study included over 8 COVID-19 convalescent patients and several SARS-CoV-2-naive healthy vaccine recipients. Cultures from other donors in the study were sequenced with the Oncomine TCR Beta short-read assay on an Illumina iSeq 100.

Receptors were amplified or captured by the immunoSEQ multiplex PCR assay. DNA from the cultured, isolated CD4+ T cells was subjected to TCR beta CDR3 sequencing. The paper's data handling went like this. The analysis removed non-productive TCR sequences, trimmed reads to the CDR3 region, and retained only CDR3s that were 7 or more amino acids long. The MANAFEST web app was used to identify antigen-specific clonotypes by comparing expansion in peptide wells with expansion in reference cultures. To count as positive, a clone had to show expansion at FDR<0.05 compared with the reference and with all other wells, an odds ratio above 5, and a frequency above 0.1% in two replicate wells. Clonotypes significantly expanded in SARS-CoV-2 spike wells and in at least one common cold coronavirus spike condition were defined as cross-reactive. Using the stringdist R package, CDR3 similarity was measured by Levenshtein distance, and unrooted trees were constructed with ape in R 3.6.1. The source is immuneACCESS, and TCRdb retained only in-frame sequences with V and J called. Part of the clones is not carried over; for the studies checked, unresolved V genes explain less than half of this, and the remainder is unexplained. That table gives V, J and clone size, and the DNA gave D and trimming. The sample table contains about 68,000 clones; only one count was recorded for 75% to 90% of them. Together, the top ten hold 12% of the sample.

Results and caveats for the whole study, not just this receptor: Only a small number of convalescent patients were included, and no early post-infection timepoints were available, which limited the study. At late post-vaccination timepoints, both infection-induced and vaccine-induced clones showed marked clonal contraction, consistent with waning T cell responses. In healthy vaccine recipients, vaccine-induced clones were almost all SARS-CoV-2 mono-reactive, with only 1 of 255 cross-reactive with common cold coronaviruses.

The specimen comprised CD4+ T cells from PBMCs cultured with SARS-CoV-2 spike peptides, sampled before COVID-19 vaccination. The label giving this sample's cell subset or site can be read as: SARS-CoV-2 spike overlapping peptide pool stimulation. The sequence was collected from a human donor who received a COVID-19 vaccine. The chain was built from TRBV19 and TRBJ2-5; 8 bases in between match TRBD1. CDR3 loop: CASSRGQGQETQYF. The nucleotide sequence is given as TGTGCCAGTAGCCGCGGACAGGGCCAAGAGACCCAGTACTTC.